The 22 T cell receptor beta chains below come from one sample, sequenced in a study of early T cells in non-severe SARS-CoV-2 infection. TCRdb reanalysed the 5' RACE reads using MiXCR and keeps one entry per CDR3 protein. The sample lists some 45,000 distinct CDR3 sequences; roughly 4% were seen once. The sequencing sample was made of whole blood. All receptors derive from an adult who was a healthcare worker with PCR-confirmed SARS-CoV-2 infection or an uninfected control (not recorded which).

Ten or more counts support this clonotype. The J gene is TRBJ2-5, the V gene TRBV7-2; TRBD1 might be the D (6 bases). The germline V and J ends were trimmed by 4 bases and 2 bases, with 8 bases remaining between them. In germline, CDR1 is SGHTA, CDR2 FQGNSA. The CDR3 runs to 13 residues. The CDR3 DNA reads as TGTGCCAGCAGCTACAGGGCGCAAGAGACCCAGTACTTC. This codes for CASSYRAQETQYF.

In its sample, this clonotype was seen many times. CDR3 DNA sequence: TGTGCCAGTACCAACCTTCTACCGGGAGGGCCTGATGAGCAGTTCTTC. Its translation is CASTNLLPGGPDEQFF. The V gene is TRBV19, the J gene TRBJ2-1; 8 positions agree with TRBD2. With V trimmed by 7 bases and J by 8 bases, 16 bases remained unmatched. The CDR3 loop spans 16 amino acids. The germline V gene has CDR1 LNHDA and CDR2 SQIVND (reference sequence).

There are many counts of this clonotype. The rearrangement joins TRBV10-3 to TRBJ2-1; 9 bases map to TRBD2. This CDR3 is built from 13 residues. The germline gives CDR1 ENHRY, CDR2 SYGVKD. V shed 10 bases and J 7 bases; nucleotides not matched to a gene: 8. The CDR3 here is CATSDSGRNEQFF. CDR3 bases: TGTGCCACCTCCGATAGCGGGAGAAATGAGCAGTTCTTC.

This clonotype has a count of ten or more. The chain couples TRBV10-3 to TRBJ2-1; D perhaps matches TRBD1 (6 bases). Germline V gene data show CDR1 as ENHRY and CDR2 as SYGVKD. There are 16 residues in the CDR3. Trimming pared 0 bases from V and 4 bases from J, leaving 13 bases between. As DNA, the CDR3 is TGTGCCATCAGTGAGTCAGGGCCAGGGGTATACAATGAGCAGTTCTTC. Protein sequence: CAISESGPGVYNEQFF.

This clonotype was detected ten times or more. The V and J genes are TRBV6-6 and TRBJ2-3, with D hard to call. The CDR3 runs to 16 residues. The V end was cut by 4 bases, the J end by 0 bases, with 14 bases between. The germline CDR1 and CDR2 sequences are MNHNY and SVGAGI (reference sequence). Written as DNA, the CDR3 is TGTGCCAGCAGTTTACTCAGAGGAGCTAGCACAGATACGCAGTATTTT. Its protein is CASSLLRGASTDTQYF.

This clonotype was counted many times. V usage is TRBV20-1 and J usage is TRBJ2-3; no clear D. V lost 3 bases and J lost 6, with 10 bases in between. CDR3 length: 12 residues. Germline V CDR1 and CDR2: DFQATT, SNEGSKA (reference sequence). CDR3 in DNA: TGCAGTGCTAGGACCGGGTTGGATACGCAGTATTTT. Protein sequence: CSARTGLDTQYF.

This clonotype appeared a few times. This chain joins TRBV10-3 and TRBJ2-7; no clear D gene. Germline loops: CDR1 ENHRY, CDR2 SYGVKD. This CDR3 is 14 amino acids long. V was shortened by 6 bases and J by 0 bases, with 12 bases between the two germline ends. The DNA for the CDR3 is TGTGCCATCAGCTCGACGGCCAACTCCTACGAGCAGTACTTC. It codes for CAISSTANSYEQYF.

The chain employs TRBV5-1 and TRBJ2-3, with 8 bases identical to TRBD2. V gave up 4 bases and J gave up 2 bases; unmatched junction bases: 9. The CDR3 sequence is 16 residues long. Germline V gene sequence: CDR1 SGHRS, CDR2 YFSETQ. The CDR3 is CASSPLTAGDTDTQYF. The CDR3 nucleotides read TGCGCCAGCAGCCCTTTAACAGCGGGGGACACAGATACGCAGTATTTT. The full variable domain, with the rest looked up from reference TRBV5-1 and TRBJ2-3, is KAGVTQTPRYLIKTRGQQVTLSCSPISGHRSVSWYQQTPGQGLQFLFEYFSETQRNKGNFPGRFSGRQFSNSRSEMNVSTLELGDSALYLCASSPLTAGDTDTQYFGPGTRLTVL.

Turning to this clonotype: Just one base apart from a much larger clone, this may be a read error. V and J are TRBV7-8 and TRBJ2-7; D remains ambiguous. Germline-derived CDR1 and CDR2 are SGHVS and FQNEAQ. The CDR3 length is 16 residues. The CDR3 sequence is CAGSLGLGPIAYEQYF. DNA for the CDR3: TGTGCCGGCAGCTTAGGTCTAGGGCCGATTGCCTACGAGCAGTACTTC.

The V and J genes are TRBV20-1 and TRBJ2-1; TRBD2 matches 9 bases. J gave up 9 bases and V 7 bases, and 10 bases lay outside the gene matches. The CDR3 runs 13 residues. Germline loops: CDR1 DFQATT, CDR2 SNEGSKA (reference sequence). The CDR3 region is CSDAGGPSGEQFF. The CDR3 coding sequence is TGCAGTGATGCGGGAGGGCCTAGCGGTGAGCAGTTCTTC.

This clonotype showed up many times. Here the CDR3 reads CSVKWGNSYEQYF. As DNA, the CDR3 is TGCAGCGTTAAATGGGGCAACTCCTACGAGCAGTACTTC. The chain joins TRBV29-1 to TRBJ2-7; a possible D gene is TRBD1 (5 bases). This CDR3 contains 13 residues. Germline-derived CDR1 and CDR2 are SQVTM and ANQGSEA. The V gene lost 5 bases and the J gene lost 0 bases, with 11 bases spanning the gap.

CDR3 protein: CASSFGDRAPGELFF. The CDR3, as DNA: TGTGCCAGCAGCTTCGGGGACAGGGCCCCCGGGGAGCTGTTTTTT. This chain links TRBV5-5 with TRBJ2-2; 9 bases fit TRBD1. This CDR3 region has 15 residues. After removal of 2 bases from V and 6 bases from J, the junction contained 5 bases not matched to a gene. The germline gives CDR1 SGHKS, CDR2 YYEKEE (reference sequence).

This clonotype occurred a few times. This chain links TRBV6-1 with TRBJ1-5, with TRBD1 matching 12 bases. The CDR3 is 17 amino acids. Per the germline V gene, CDR1 is MNHNS and CDR2 is SASEGT. V lost 6 bases and J lost 5; bases outside the gene matches: 11. CDR3 nucleotides: TGTGCCAGCAGCCTCGCGGGGGGACAGGGGGCTTATCAGCCCCAGCATTTT. Its translation: CASSLAGGQGAYQPQHF.

The sample holds many counts of this clonotype. The rearrangement uses TRBV9 and TRBJ2-7, with D unclear. V lost 0 bases to trimming and J lost 7 bases, with 14 bases between them. The CDR3 is 14 residues long. The V gene's germline CDR1 is SGDLS and CDR2 YYNGEE. The CDR3 is CASSVEVSGREQYF. The DNA of the CDR3 is TGTGCCAGCAGCGTAGAGGTATCCGGGCGGGAGCAGTACTTC.

This clonotype was counted at least ten times. The chain joins TRBV3-1 to TRBJ1-6; D is perhaps TRBD1 (5 bases). Germline V lookup: CDR1 LGHDT, CDR2 YNNKEL (reference sequence). The CDR3 runs to 17 residues. V lost 4 bases, J lost 8 bases, and 21 bases lay in between. DNA of the CDR3: TGTGCCAGCAGCCTTCTTCCAGGGAGAGGAGAGGATTCACCCCTCCACTTT. Amino acid sequence: CASSLLPGRGEDSPLHF.

This clonotype occurred many times. The chain carries TRBV18 and TRBJ2-3; tentatively, D is TRBD1 (6 bases). The V gene's germline CDR1 is KGHSH and CDR2 LQKENI. The CDR3 runs to 18 residues. V was trimmed by 3 bases and J by 0 bases, leaving 19 bases between them. The DNA for the CDR3 is TGTGCCAGCTCACCGACGTTTGGGGACACGACTAGCACAGATACGCAGTATTTT. It encodes CASSPTFGDTTSTDTQYF.

This clonotype was seen only a few times. The chain joins TRBV5-6 to TRBJ1-1; no clear D gene. Germline V gene lookup returns CDR1 SGHDT and CDR2 YYEEEE. Trimming stripped 2 bases from V and 1 base from J, with 6 bases between. CDR3 length: 13 amino acids. The DNA for the CDR3 is TGTGCCAGCAGCTTTTTGAGGAACACTGAAGCTTTCTTT. Translated, it gives CASSFLRNTEAFF.

This clonotype was picked up many times. This chain connects TRBV6-2 or TRBV6-3 to TRBJ2-5; 15 nucleotides align to TRBD2. This CDR3 has 18 amino acids. V dropped 6 bases and J dropped 3; count of bases not matched to a gene: 11. Germline V lookup: CDR1 MNHEY, CDR2 SVGEGT. For the CDR3, the DNA is TGTGCCAGCAGCTGGACTAGCGGGAGGGCCGGTATAAAAGAGACCCAGTACTTC. It codes for CASSWTSGRAGIKETQYF.

A few counts support this clonotype. The V call is TRBV6-1, the J call TRBJ2-3; D perhaps matches TRBD2 (6 bases). The germline gives CDR1 MNHNS, CDR2 SASEGT. The CDR3 spans 14 residues. V gave up 2 bases and J gave up 0 bases, with 6 bases separating them. DNA for the CDR3: TGTGCCAGCAGTGAACTAGCGAGCACAGATACGCAGTATTTT. Translated: CASSELASTDTQYF.

This clonotype was recorded at least ten times. The chain joins TRBV11-2 to TRBJ2-1, with 10 bases identical to TRBD2. CDR1 SGHAT and CDR2 FQNNGV come from the germline V gene. J lost 7 bases, V lost 5 bases, and 8 bases had no gene match. This CDR3 has 15 residues. CDR3 bases: TGTGCCAGCAGCCGGGCGGTAGCGGGAGGAAATGAGCAGTTCTTC. This encodes CASSRAVAGGNEQFF. Filled out from reference TRBV11-2 and TRBJ2-1, the complete variable domain reads EAGVAQSPRYKIIEKRQSVAFWCNPISGHATLYWYQQILGQGPKLLIQFQNNGVVDDSQLPKDRFSAERLKGVDSTLKIQPAKLEDSAVYLCASSRAVAGGNEQFFGPGTRLTVL.

This clonotype has just a few counts. The gene calls are TRBV19 and TRBJ2-7; TRBD1 agrees at 7 bases. In germline, CDR1 is LNHDA, CDR2 SQIVND (reference sequence). The junction had 2 bases not matched to a gene; V was cut back by 4 bases and J by 5 bases. CDR3 length: 12 amino acids. The CDR3 sequence is CASSSQGDEQYF. CDR3 DNA: TGTGCCAGTAGTAGCCAGGGGGACGAGCAGTACTTC.

This clonotype was seen ten or more times. The chain carries TRBV5-5 and TRBJ2-7; 8 bases agree with TRBD1. V shed 4 bases and J 4 bases; nucleotides not matched to a gene: 10. The CDR3 runs 15 residues. Germline lookup yields CDR1 SGHKS and CDR2 YYEKEE (reference sequence). CDR3 residues: CASSLTGTGMYEQYF. In DNA, the CDR3 is TGTGCCAGCAGCCTAACCGGGACAGGCATGTACGAGCAGTACTTC.